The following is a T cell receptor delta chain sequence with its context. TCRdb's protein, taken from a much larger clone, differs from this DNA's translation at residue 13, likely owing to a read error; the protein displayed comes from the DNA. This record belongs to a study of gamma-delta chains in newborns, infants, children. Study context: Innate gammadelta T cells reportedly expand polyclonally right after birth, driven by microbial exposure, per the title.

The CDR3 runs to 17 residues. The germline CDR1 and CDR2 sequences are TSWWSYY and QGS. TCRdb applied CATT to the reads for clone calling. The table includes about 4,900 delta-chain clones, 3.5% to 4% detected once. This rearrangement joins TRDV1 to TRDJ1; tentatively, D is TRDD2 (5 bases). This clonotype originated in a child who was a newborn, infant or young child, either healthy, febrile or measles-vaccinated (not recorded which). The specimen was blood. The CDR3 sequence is CALGEGASGRYTGKLIF. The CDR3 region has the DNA TGTGCTCTTGGGGAAGGGGCTTCCGGAAGGTACACCGGTAAACTCATCTTT.